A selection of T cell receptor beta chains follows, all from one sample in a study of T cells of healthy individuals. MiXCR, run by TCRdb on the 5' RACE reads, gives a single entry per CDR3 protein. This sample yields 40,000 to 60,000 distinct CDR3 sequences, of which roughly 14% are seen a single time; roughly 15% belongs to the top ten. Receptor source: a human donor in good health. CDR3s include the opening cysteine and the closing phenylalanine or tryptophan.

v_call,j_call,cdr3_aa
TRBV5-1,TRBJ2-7,CASSLGLAVYEQYF
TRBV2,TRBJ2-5,CASSVISGGAKTQYF
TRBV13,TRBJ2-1,CASSPRLAGGYEQFF
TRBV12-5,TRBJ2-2,CASGWGNTGELFF
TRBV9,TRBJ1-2,CASSAQNRYGYTF
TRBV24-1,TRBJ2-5,CATSDPRTSGAQETQYF
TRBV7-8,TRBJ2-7,CASSLGQGVNEQYF
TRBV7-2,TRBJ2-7,CASSFQGSSAYEQYF
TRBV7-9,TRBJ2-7,CASSLLGLPYEQYF
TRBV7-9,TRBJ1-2,CASSFDHVSYGYTF
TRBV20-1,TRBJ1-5,CSAQSQGPGNQPQHF
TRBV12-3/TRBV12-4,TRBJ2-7,CASGSGTYEQYF
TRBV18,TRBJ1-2,CASSPRDRKTYGYTF
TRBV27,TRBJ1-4,CASSLSGQGSEKLFF
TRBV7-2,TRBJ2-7,CASVRDRSYEQYF
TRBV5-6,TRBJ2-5,CASSLRGEEETQYF
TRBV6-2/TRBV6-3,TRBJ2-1,CASSNLATSEQFF
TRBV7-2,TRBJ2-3,CDSSPFPSSDTQYF